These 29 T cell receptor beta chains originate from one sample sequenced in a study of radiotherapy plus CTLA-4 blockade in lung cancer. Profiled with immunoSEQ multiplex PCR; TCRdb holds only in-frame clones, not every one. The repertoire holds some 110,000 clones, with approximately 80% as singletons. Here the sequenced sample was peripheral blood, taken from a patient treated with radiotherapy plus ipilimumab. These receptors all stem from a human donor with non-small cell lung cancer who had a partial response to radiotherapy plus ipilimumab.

DNA of the CDR3: TGCGCCAGCAGCTTAGGACAGGGGGGTCGGGAAAAACTGTTTTTT. As protein: CASSLGQGGREKLFF. The chain carries TRBV5-1 and TRBJ1-4; 10 positions agree with TRBD1. After removal of 2 bases from V and 8 bases from J, the junction contained 6 bases not matched to a gene. In germline, CDR1 is SGHRS, CDR2 YFSETQ. This CDR3 is 15 amino acids long.

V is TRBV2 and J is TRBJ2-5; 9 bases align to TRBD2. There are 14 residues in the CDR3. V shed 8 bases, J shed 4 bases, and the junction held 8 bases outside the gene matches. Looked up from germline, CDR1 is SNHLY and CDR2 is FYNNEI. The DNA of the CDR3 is TGTGCCAGCGGGGCGGGAGGGGTGGTAGAGACCCAGTACTTC. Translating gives CASGAGGVVETQYF.

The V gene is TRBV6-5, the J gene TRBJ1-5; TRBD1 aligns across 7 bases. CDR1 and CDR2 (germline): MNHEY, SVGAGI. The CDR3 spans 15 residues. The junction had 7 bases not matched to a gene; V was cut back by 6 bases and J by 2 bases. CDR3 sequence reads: CASRADRAGNQPQHF. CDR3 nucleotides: TGTGCCAGCAGAGCCGACAGGGCCGGCAATCAGCCCCAGCATTTT.

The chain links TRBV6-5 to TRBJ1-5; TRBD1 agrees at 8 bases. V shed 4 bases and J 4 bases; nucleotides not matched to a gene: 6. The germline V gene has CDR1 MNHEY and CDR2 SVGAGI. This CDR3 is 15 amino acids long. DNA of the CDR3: TGTGCCAGCAGTTCCGGACAGGGCCAGAATCAGCCCCAGCATTTT. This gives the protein CASSSGQGQNQPQHF.

The CDR3, as DNA: TGTGCCAGCAGCAACCTTCAGCGGATAAGGGAGCAGTTCTTC. Translated, it gives CASSNLQRIREQFF. The rearrangement joins TRBV2 to TRBJ2-1; TRBD2 might be the D (5 bases). Germline lookup yields CDR1 SNHLY and CDR2 FYNNEI. The CDR3 runs to 14 residues. Trimming left V 6 bases short and J 10 bases short, with 19 bases between.

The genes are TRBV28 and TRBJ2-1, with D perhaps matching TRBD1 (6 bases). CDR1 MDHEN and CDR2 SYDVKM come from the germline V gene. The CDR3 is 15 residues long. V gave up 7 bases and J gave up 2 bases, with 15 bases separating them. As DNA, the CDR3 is TGTGCCAGCACCTCTGTCAGGGGAACCTACAATGAGCAGTTCTTC. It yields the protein CASTSVRGTYNEQFF.

This CDR3 reads CASSLSRGRDNEQFF. CDR3 bases: TGTGCCAGCAGCTTAAGTCGCGGGCGGGACAATGAGCAGTTCTTC. This chain uses TRBV7-3 with TRBJ2-1; D is perhaps TRBD2 (5 bases). V lost 1 base and J 5 bases, leaving 12 bases between the germline ends. This CDR3 contains 15 residues. CDR1 and CDR2 (germline): SGHTA, FQGTGA.

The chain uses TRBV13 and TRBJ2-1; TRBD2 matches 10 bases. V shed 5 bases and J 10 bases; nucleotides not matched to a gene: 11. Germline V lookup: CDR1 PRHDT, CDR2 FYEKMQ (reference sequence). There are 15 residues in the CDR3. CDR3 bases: TGTGCCAGCAGCCCTCGGACGGGACTAGCGCAGGAGCAGTTCTTC. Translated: CASSPRTGLAQEQFF. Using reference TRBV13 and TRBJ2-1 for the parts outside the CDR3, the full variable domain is AAGVIQSPRHLIKEKRETATLKCYPIPRHDTVYWYQQGPGQDPQFLISFYEKMQSDKGSIPDRFSAQQFSDYHSELNMSSLELGDSALYFCASSPRTGLAQEQFFGPGTRLTVL.

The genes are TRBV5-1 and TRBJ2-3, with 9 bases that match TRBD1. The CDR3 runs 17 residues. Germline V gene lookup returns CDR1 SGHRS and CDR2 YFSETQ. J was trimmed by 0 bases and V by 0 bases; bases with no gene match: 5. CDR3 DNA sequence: TGCGCCAGCAGCTTGGATCCCGGGACAGGGAGCACAGATACGCAGTATTTT. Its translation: CASSLDPGTGSTDTQYF.

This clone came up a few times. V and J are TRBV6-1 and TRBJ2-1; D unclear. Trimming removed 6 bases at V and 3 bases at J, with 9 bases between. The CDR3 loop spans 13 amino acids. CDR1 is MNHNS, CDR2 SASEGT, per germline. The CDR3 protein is CASRAGLYNEQFF. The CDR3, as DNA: TGTGCCAGCAGGGCAGGCCTCTACAATGAGCAGTTCTTC.

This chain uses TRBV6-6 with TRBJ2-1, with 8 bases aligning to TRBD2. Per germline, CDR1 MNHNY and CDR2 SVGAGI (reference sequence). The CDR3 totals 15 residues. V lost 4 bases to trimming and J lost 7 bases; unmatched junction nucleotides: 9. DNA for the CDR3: TGTGCCAGCAGTTCCAAGCGGGAGCCGGGGAATGAGCAGTTCTTC. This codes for CASSSKREPGNEQFF.

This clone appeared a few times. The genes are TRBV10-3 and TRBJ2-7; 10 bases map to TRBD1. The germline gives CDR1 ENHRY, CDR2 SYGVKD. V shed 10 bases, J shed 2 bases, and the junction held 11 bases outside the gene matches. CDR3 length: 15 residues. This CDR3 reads CASSKAGTGAYEQYV. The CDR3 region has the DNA TGTGCCAGCAGCAAAGCAGGGACAGGGGCCTACGAGCAGTACGTC.

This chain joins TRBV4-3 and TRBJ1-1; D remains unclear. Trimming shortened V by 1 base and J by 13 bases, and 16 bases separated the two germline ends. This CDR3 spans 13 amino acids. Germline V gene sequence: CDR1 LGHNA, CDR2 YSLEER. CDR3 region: CASSQGVGATDFF. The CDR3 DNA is TGCGCCAGCAGCCAAGGCGTAGGAGCCACGGATTTCTTT.

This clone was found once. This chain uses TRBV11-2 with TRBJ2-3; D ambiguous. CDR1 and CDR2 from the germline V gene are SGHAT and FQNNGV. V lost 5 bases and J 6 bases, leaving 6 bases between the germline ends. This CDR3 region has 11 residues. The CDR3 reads CASSPRDTQYF. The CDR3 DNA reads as TGTGCCAGCAGCCCGCGGGATACGCAGTATTTT.

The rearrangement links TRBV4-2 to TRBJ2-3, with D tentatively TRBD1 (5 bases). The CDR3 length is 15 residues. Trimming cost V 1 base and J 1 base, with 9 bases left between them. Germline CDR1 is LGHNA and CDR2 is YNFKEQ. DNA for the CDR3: TGTGCCAGCAGCCAAGGGGGCAGGGGCACAGATACGCAGTATTTT. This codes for CASSQGGRGTDTQYF.

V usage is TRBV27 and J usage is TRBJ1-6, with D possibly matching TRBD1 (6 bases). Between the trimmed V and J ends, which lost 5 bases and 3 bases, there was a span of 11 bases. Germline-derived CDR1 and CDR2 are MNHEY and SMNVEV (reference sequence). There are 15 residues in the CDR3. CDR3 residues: CASSRRDIYNSPLHF. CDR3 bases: TGTGCCAGCAGTCGAAGGGACATCTATAATTCACCCCTCCACTTT.

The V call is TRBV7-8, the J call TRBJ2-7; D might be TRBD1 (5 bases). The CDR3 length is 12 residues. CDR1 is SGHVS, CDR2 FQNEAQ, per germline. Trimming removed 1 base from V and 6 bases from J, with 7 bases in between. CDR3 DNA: TGTGCCAGCAGCTTAGTTAGGGGCGAGCAGTACGTC. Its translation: CASSLVRGEQYV.

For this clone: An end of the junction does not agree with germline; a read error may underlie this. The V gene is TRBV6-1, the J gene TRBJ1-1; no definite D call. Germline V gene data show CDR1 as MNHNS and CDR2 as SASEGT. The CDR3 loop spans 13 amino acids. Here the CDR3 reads CTSSLLRNTEAFF. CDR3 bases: TGTACCAGCAGTCTCCTGCGGAACACTGAAGCTTTCTTT.

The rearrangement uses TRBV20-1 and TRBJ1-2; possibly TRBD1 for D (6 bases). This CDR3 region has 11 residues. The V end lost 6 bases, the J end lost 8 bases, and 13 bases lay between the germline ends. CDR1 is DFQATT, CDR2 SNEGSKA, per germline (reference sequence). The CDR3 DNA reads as TGCAGTGCCAGTCGCAGGGGCGGCTACACCTTC. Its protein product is CSASRRGGYTF.

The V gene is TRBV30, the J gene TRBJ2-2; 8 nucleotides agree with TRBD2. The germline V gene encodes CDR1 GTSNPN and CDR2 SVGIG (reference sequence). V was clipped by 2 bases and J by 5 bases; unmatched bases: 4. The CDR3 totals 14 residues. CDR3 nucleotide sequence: TGTGCCTGGAGTCCCTTAGCGGGAACCGGGGAGCTGTTTTTT. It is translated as CAWSPLAGTGELFF.

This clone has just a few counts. For the CDR3, the DNA is TGTGCCAGTAGTGCCCAGGGCGCCACTGAAGCTTTCTTT. Encoded protein: CASSAQGATEAFF. The chain employs TRBV19 and TRBJ1-1, with D tentatively TRBD1 (5 bases). V was shortened by 5 bases and J by 4 bases, with 11 bases between the two germline ends. Germline CDR1 and CDR2: LNHDA and SQIVND (reference sequence). The CDR3 sequence is 13 residues long.

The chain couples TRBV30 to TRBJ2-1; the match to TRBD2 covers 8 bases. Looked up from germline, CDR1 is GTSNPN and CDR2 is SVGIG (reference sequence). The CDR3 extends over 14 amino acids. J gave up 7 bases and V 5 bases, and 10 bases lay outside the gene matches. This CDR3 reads CAWETGTSINEQFF. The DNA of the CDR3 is TGTGCCTGGGAAACCGGGACTAGTATTAATGAGCAGTTCTTC.

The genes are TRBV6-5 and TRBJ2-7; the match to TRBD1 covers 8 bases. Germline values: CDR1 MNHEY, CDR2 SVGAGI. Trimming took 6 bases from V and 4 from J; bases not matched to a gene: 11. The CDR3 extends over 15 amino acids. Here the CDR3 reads CASREGRGPSYEQYV. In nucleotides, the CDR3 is TGTGCCAGCAGGGAGGGCAGGGGGCCCTCTTACGAGCAGTACGTC.

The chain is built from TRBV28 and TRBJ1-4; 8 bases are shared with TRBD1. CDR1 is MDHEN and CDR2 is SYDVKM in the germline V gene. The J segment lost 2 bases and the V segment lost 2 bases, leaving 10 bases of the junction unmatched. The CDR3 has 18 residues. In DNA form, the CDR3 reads TGTGCCAGCAGTTTACCCGGGACAGGAATTGGGACTAATGAAAAACTGTTTTTT. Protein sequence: CASSLPGTGIGTNEKLFF. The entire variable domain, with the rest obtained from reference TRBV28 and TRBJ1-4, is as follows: DVKVTQSSRYLVKRTGEKVFLECVQDMDHENMFWYRQDPGLGLRLIYFSYDVKMKEKGDIPEGYSVSREKKERFSLILESASTNQTSMYLCASSLPGTGIGTNEKLFFGSGTQLSVL.

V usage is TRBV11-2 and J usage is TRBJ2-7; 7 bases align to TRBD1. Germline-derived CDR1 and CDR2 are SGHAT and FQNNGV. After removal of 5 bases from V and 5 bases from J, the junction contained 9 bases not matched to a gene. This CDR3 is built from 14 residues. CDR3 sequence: CASSRTGDGDEQYF. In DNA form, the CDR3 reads TGTGCCAGCAGCCGCACAGGGGATGGGGACGAGCAGTACTTC.

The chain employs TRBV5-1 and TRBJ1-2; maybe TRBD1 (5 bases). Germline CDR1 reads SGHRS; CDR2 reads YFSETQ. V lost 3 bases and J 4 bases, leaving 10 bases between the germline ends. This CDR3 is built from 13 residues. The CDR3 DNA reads TGCGCCAGCAGCTCACAGGAACTCTATGGCTACACCTTC. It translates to CASSSQELYGYTF.

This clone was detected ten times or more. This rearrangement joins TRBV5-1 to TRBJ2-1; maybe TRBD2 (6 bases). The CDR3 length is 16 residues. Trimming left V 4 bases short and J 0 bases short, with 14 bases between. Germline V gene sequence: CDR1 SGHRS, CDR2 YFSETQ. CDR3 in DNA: TGCGCCAGCAGCGCTGGGGCGGGAAGCTCCTACAATGAGCAGTTCTTC. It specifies CASSAGAGSSYNEQFF.

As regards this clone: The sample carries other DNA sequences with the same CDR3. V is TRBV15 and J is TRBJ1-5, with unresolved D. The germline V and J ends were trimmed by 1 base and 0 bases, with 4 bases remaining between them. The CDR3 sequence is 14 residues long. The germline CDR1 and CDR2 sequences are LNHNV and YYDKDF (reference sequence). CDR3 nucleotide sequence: TGTGCCACCAGCAGAGCAGGTAGCAATCAGCCCCAGCATTTT. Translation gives CATSRAGSNQPQHF.

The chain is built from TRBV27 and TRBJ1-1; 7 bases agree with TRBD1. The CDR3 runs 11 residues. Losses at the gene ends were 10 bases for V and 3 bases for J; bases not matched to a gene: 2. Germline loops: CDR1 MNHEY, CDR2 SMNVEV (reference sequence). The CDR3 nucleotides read TGTGCCACCCAGGGGGACACTGAAGCTTTCTTT. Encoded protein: CATQGDTEAFF.